The T cell receptor beta chain under discussion was sequenced for a study of cytomegalovirus exposure and HLA in healthy donors. Whole-study results and caveats: Using the classifier, cytomegalovirus status was reportedly diagnosed with high specificity and sensitivity. Overall, approximately 150 TCR beta chains were annotated as cytomegalovirus-associated.

Germline CDR1 and CDR2: KGHSH and LQKENI. The length of the CDR3 is 16 residues. V shed 3 bases and J shed 2 bases, with 14 bases lying between them. About this clone itself: Its antigen is still unknown.

Clones were sequenced by immunoSEQ multiplex PCR, and TCRdb holds only the in-frame ones, with some missing. The sample includes about 200,000 clones, around 88% of them seen just once. The receptor was isolated from a woman between 18 and 30 years old in good health and CMV-seronegative. The rearrangement joins TRBV18 to TRBJ2-4; the D is unclear. Sequences were obtained from PBMCs. The CDR3 coding sequence is TGTGCCAGCTCACCGCGTCCCATCGAGACCAAAAACATTCAGTACTTC. This encodes CASSPRPIETKNIQYF.